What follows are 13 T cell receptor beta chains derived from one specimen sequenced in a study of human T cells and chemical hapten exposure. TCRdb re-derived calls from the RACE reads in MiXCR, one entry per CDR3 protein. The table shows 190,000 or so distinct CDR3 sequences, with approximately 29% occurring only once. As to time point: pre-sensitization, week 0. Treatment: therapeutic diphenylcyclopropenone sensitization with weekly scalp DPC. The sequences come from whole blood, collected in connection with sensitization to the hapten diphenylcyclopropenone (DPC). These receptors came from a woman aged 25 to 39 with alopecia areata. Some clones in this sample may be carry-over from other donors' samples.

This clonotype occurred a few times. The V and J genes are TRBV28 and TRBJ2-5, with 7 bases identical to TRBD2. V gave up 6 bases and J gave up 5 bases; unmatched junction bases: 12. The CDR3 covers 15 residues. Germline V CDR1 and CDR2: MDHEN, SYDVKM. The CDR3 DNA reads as TGTGCCAGCAGCCCGCCCACTGGGGGGGAGGAGACCCAGTACTTC. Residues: CASSPPTGGEETQYF.

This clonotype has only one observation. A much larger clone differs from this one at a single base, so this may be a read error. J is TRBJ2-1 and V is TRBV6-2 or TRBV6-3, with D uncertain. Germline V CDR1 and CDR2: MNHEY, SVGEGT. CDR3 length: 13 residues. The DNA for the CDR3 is TGTACCAGCAGTTACACCCAGTACAATGAGCAGTTCTTC. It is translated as CTSSYTQYNEQFF.

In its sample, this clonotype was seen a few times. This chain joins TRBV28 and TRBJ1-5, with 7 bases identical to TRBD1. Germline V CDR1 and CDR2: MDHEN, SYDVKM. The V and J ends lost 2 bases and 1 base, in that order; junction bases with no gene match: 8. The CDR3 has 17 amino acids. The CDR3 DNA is TGTGCCAGCAGTTTACCCCGACAGGGTATGAGCAATCAGCCCCAGCATTTT. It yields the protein CASSLPRQGMSNQPQHF.

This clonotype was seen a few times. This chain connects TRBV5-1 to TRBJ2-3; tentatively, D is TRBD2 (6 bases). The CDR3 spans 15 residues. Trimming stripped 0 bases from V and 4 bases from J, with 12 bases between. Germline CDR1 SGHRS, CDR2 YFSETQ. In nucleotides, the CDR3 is TGCGCCAGCAGCTTGGAGATGGGGGGAGCAGATACGCAGTATTTT. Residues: CASSLEMGGADTQYF.

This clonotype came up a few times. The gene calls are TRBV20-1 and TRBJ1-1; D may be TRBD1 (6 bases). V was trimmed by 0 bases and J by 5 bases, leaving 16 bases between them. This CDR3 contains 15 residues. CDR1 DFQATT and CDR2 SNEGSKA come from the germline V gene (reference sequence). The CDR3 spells CSARDFTGGWTEAFF. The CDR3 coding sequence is TGCAGTGCTAGAGATTTCACCGGGGGCTGGACTGAAGCTTTCTTT.

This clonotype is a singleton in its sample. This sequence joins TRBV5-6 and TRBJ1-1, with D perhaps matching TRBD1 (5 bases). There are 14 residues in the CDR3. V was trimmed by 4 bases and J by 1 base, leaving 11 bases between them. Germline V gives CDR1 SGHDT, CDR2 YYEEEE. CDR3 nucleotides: TGTGCCAGCAGCGTGGGGCACACGAACACTGAAGCTTTCTTT. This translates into CASSVGHTNTEAFF.

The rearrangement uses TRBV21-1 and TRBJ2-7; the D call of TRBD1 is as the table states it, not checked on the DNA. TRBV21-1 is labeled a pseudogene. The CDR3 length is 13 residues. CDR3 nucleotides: TGTGCCAGCAGCAAAGTCCACAGGGGAGAGCAGTACTTC. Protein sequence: CASSKVHRGEQYF.

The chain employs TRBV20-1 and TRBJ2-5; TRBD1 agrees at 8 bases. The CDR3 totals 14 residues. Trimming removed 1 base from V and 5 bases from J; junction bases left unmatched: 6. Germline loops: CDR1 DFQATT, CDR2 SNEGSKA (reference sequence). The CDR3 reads CSARGLRGRETQYF. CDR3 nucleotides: TGCAGTGCTAGAGGTCTCAGGGGGCGGGAGACCCAGTACTTC.

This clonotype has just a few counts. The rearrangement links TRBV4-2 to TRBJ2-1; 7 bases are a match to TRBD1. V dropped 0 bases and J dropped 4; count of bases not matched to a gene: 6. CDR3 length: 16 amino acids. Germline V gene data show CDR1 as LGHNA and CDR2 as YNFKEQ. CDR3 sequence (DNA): TGTGCCAGCAGCCAAGATCCGGGACAGAAATACAATGAGCAGTTCTTC. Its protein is CASSQDPGQKYNEQFF.

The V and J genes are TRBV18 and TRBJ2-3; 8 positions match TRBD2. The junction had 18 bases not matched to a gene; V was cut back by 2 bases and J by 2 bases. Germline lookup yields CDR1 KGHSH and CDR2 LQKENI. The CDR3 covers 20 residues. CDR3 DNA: TGTGCCAGCTCACCAGGAGGCTTCTTACTAGCGGAAACGACCACAGATACGCAGTATTTT. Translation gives CASSPGGFLLAETTTDTQYF.

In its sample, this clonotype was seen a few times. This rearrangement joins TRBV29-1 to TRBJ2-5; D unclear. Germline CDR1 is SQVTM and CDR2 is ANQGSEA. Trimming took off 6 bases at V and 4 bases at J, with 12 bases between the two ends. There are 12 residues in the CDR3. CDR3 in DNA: TGCAGCGTGTGGTTGGGCGGAGAGACCCAGTACTTC. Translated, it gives CSVWLGGETQYF.

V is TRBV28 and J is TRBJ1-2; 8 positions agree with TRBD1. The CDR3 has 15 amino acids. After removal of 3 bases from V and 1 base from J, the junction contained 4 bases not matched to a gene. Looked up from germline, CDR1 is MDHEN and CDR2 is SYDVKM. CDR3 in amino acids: CASSFKDRVNYGYTF. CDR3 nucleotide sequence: TGTGCCAGCAGTTTTAAGGACAGGGTTAACTATGGCTACACCTTC.

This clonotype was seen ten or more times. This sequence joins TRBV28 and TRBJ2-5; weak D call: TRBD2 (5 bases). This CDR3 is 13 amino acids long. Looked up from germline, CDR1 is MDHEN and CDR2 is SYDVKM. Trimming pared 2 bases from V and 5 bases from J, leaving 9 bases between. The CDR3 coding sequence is TGTGCCAGCAGTTTAGGAAGGGAGGAGACCCAGTACTTC. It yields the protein CASSLGREETQYF.